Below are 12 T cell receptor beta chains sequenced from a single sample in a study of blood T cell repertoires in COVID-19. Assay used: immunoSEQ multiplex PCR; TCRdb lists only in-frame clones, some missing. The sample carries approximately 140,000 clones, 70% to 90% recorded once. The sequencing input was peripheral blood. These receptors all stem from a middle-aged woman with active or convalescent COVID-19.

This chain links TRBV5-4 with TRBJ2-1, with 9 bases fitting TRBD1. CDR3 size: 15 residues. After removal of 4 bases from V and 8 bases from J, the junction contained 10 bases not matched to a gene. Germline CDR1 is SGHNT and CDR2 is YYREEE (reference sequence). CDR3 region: CASSRTGDLIYEQFF. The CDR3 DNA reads TGTGCCAGCAGCCGGACAGGGGACCTAATCTATGAGCAGTTCTTC.

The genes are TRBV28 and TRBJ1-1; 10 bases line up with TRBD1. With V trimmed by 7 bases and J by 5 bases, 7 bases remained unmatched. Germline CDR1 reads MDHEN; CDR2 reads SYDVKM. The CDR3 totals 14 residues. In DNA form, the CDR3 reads TGTGCCAGCATTACAGGACAGGGGGGAACTGAAGCTTTCTTT. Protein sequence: CASITGQGGTEAFF.

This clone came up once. The CDR3 DNA follows: TGTGCCAGCAGTATACACGGGACAGGGGTCTACGAGCAGTACTTC. Protein: CASSIHGTGVYEQYF. This chain connects TRBV6-5 to TRBJ2-7, with 10 nucleotides matching TRBD1. This CDR3 has 15 amino acids. Trimming removed 5 bases from V and 3 bases from J; junction bases left unmatched: 7. Germline V gene data show CDR1 as MNHEY and CDR2 as SVGAGI.

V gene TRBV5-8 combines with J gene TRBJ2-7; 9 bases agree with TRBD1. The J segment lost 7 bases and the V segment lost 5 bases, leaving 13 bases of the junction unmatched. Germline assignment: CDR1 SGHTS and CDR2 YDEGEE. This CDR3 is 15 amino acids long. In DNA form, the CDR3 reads TGTGCCAGCAGTCTCTCCGGGACAGGGTATACGGAGCAGTACTTC. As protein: CASSLSGTGYTEQYF. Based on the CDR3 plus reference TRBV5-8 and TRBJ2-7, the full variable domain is EAGVTQSPTHLIKTRGQQATLRCSPISGHTSVYWYQQALGLGLQFLLWYDEGEERNRGNFPPRFSGRQFPNYSSELNVNALELEDSALYLCASSLSGTGYTEQYFGPGTRLTVT.

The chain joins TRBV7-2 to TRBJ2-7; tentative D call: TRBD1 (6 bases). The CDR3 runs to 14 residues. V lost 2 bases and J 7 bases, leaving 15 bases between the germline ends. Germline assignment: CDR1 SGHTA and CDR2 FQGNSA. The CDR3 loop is CASSLQGYLREQYF. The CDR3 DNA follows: TGTGCCAGCAGCTTACAGGGGTATCTTCGGGAGCAGTACTTC.

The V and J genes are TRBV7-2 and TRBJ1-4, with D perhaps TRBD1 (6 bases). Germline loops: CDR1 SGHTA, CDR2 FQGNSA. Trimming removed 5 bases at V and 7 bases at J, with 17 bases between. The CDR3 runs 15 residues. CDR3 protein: CASSLETGTLEKLFF. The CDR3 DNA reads TGTGCCAGCAGCCTAGAAACCGGGACACTTGAAAAACTGTTTTTT.

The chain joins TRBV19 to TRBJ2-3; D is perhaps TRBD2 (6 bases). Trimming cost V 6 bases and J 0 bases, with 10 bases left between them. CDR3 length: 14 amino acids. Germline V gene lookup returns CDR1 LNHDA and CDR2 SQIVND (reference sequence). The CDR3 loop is CASRYAGSTDTQYF. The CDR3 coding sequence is TGTGCCAGTAGGTACGCGGGAAGCACAGATACGCAGTATTTT.

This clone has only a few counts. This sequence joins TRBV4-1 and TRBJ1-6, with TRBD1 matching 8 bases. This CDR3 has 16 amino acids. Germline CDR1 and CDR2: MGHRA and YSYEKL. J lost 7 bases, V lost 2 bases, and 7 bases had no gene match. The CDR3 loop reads CASSQTRTGRNSPLHF. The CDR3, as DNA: TGCGCCAGCAGCCAAACGAGGACAGGGCGGAATTCACCCCTCCACTTT.

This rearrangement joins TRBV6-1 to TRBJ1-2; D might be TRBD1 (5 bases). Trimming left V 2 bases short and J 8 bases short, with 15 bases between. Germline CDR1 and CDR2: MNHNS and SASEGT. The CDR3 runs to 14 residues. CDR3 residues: CASSEPGRAGGYTF. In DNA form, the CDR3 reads TGTGCCAGCAGTGAACCGGGACGCGCGGGGGGCTACACCTTC.

DNA for the CDR3: TGTGCTAGTGGTCGTGGGGACAGGGAACACAATGAGCAGTTCTTC. This encodes CASGRGDREHNEQFF. The gene calls are TRBV12-5 and TRBJ2-1, with TRBD1 identical over 9 bases. CDR1 and CDR2 from the germline V gene are LGHNT and FRNRAP. The ends lost 5 bases at V and 5 bases at J; junction bases unmatched: 7. The CDR3 runs to 15 residues.

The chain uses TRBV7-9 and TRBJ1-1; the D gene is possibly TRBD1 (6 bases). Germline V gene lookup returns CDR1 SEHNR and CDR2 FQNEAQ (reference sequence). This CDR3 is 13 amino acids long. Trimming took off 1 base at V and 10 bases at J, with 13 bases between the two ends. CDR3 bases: TGTGCCAGCAGCTTAGGACAGGCCCTTGGAGCTTTCTTT. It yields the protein CASSLGQALGAFF. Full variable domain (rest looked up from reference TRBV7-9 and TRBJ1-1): DTGVSQNPRHKITKRGQNVTFRCDPISEHNRLYWYRQTLGQGPEFLTYFQNEAQLEKSRLLSDRFSAERPKGSFSTLEIQRTEQGDSAMYLCASSLGQALGAFFGQGTRLTVV.

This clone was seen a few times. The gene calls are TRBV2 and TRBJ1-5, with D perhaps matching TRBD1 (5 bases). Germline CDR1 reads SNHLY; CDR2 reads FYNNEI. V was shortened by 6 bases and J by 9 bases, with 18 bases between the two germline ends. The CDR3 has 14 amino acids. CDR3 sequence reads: CASSLQGNPGPQHF. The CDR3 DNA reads TGTGCCAGCAGCCTGCAGGGTAACCCGGGGCCCCAGCATTTT. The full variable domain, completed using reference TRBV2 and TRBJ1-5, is EPEVTQTPSHQVTQMGQEVILRCVPISNHLYFYWYRQILGQKVEFLVSFYNNEISEKSEIFDDQFSVERPDGSNFTLKIRSTKLEDSAMYFCASSLQGNPGPQHFGDGTRLSIL.